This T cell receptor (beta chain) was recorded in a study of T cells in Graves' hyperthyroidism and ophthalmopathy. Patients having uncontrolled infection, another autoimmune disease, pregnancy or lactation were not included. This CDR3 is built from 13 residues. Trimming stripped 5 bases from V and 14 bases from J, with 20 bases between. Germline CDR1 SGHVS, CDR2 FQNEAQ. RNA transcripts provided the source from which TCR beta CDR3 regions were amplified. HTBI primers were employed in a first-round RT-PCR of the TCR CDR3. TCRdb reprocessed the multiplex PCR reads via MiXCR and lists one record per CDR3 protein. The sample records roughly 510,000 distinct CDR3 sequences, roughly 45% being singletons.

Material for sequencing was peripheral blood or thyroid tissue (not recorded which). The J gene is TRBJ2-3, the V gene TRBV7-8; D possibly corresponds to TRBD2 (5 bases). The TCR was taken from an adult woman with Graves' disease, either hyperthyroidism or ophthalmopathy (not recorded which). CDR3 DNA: TGTGCCAGCAGCCTATCGATACTAGGGCTTCCGTATTTT. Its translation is CASSLSILGLPYF.